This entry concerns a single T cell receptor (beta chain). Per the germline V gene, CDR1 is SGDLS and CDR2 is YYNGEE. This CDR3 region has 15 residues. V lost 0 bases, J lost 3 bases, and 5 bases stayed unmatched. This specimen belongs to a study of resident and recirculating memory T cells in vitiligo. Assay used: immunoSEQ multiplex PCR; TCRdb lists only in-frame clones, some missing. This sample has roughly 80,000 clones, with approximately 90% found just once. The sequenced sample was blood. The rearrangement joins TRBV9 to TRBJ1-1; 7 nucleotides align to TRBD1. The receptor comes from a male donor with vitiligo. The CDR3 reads CASSVARGGDTEAFF. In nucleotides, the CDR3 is TGTGCCAGCAGCGTAGCGAGAGGGGGCGACACTGAAGCTTTCTTT.